This T cell receptor beta chain was sequenced for a study of CD8+CD57+ T cells in acquired aplastic anemia. Study information: An average of roughly 3 ug of DNA was obtained from sorted CD4+ and CD8+ cells. Study observations and caveats: Patients and controls had CD8+ Simpson's diversity values that were not significantly distinct. Patients shared 25 to 30 CD8+ CDR3 sequences with controls.

Profiles of TCR beta VDJ and CDR3 were generated from a genomic DNA template. Each CDR3 protein gets one entry after TCRdb re-called the reads with MiXCR. Among approximately 250,000 distinct CDR3 sequences, approximately 82% were seen once, and the ten largest hold approximately 40%. This CDR3 spans 14 amino acids. Per germline, CDR1 MGHDK and CDR2 SYGVNS. V dropped 6 bases and J dropped 7; count of bases not matched to a gene: 7. About this clonotype itself: Its antigen is undetermined.

All sequencing subjects had displayed CD8+CD57+ cell expansion on flow cytometry. As a group, the patients uniformly had severe acquired aplastic anemia. The V and J genes are TRBV25-1 and TRBJ1-4; 8 bases match TRBD1. Sequenced input: sorted CD4+, CD8+, or CD8+CD57+ T cells (not recorded which) from PBMCs. The clonotype originates from a human donor with aplastic anemia. The CDR3 DNA sequence: TGTGCCAGCAGCTCGGGACAGGTTCGTGAAAAACTGTTTTTT. It yields the protein CASSSGQVREKLFF.